Sequencing of this TCR beta chain was carried out in a study of monozygotic twins with inflammatory bowel disease (dated by TCRdb to the late 2010s). The study in broad terms: The complete study included approximately 28 monozygotic twin pairs: 19 IBD-discordant Danish pairs and nine German pairs, of which four were IBD-concordant and five were IBD-discordant. Each individual had, on average, about 151 000 unique TCRalpha sequences and 181 000 unique TCRbeta sequences available for analysis. The search for disease-associated traits relied mainly on comparing, within discordant pairs, IBD patients with their genetically identical healthy co-twins.

From each donor, an approximately 2.3 ml peripheral blood sample was collected into PAXgene tubes and kept at -80 degrees C. Without T cell sorting, total RNA was isolated from whole blood using the PAXgene blood miRNA kit on an automated QIAcube. Peripheral blood from monozygotic twin pairs concordant or discordant for inflammatory bowel disease was subjected to deep TCRalpha and TCRbeta repertoire profiling with unique molecular barcoding. Smoking habits were recorded for all twin pairs, and each individual was classified as a current, former or never smoker. Including cysteine and phenylalanine, the CDR3 has 15 amino acids. There is no recorded DNA. The germline V gene sets CDR1 to LGHNA and CDR2 to YNFKEQ. The study at large found these results: Differing immunosuppressive treatments among patients may have added background noise and inter-individual variability to the repertoires. Repertoire similarity did not differ between concordant and discordant twins, which could be due to limited statistical power. The analysis was unable to tell apart different T cell subtypes. Fewer clonotypes were shared with other individuals by IBD patients than by healthy twins, most markedly in patients showing signs of disease activity. A decrease in TCRbeta repertoire diversity, as measured by inverse Simpson index, was observed in IBD patients compared with their healthy co-twins. No single strong signal or clonotype linked to IBD turned up in the results, so the idea that one exists was not supported.

Libraries were made using 5' RACE. For each TCR library, approximately 3,700 ng of total RNA was used. For each sample, cDNA synthesis with SMARTScribe reverse transcriptase was split into eight separate reactions. During cDNA synthesis, unique molecular identifiers containing a 6-nucleotide sample barcode were introduced by template switching. TCRalpha and TCRbeta cDNA was amplified by two nested PCRs of 16 and 9 cycles, with bead purification after each PCR. Before amplification, the cDNA was treated with uracil DNA-glycosylase and purified using the QIAquick PCR purification kit. The second PCR added Illumina TruSeq-compatible adapters along with sample-specific barcodes. TapeStation and Qubit were used to check library quality and concentration, and about 5.2 ng of each library went into the pool. Sequencing of pooled libraries was carried out on an Illumina HiSeq2500 single-index Rapid Run using 2 x 100 bp reads and custom sequencing primers. The published analysis was carried out like this. MiGEC version 1.2.6 was used for UMI-based consensus assembly, which corrected PCR and sequencing errors. MiXCR version 2.1.1 handled V(D)J alignment, clonotype assembly and CDR3 extraction. To normalise gene usage, clonotype sharing and MAIT/NKT TCR abundance, the top 1000, 10 000 and 20 000 clonotypes in each sample were analysed. After downsampling to 27 000 UMIs, diversity was calculated as the inverse Simpson index using the vegan R package. Paired Mann-Whitney U tests were applied to discordant twin pairs, and Benjamini-Hochberg correction was used for multiple testing. After reprocessing by TCRdb, each CDR3 protein sequence is one entry, and no DNA is given. TCRdb assigned the V and J calls; the authors' analysis was not used. The sample's own table lists 440,000 or so distinct CDR3 sequences. Around 2.4% of the sample is in the top ten clones.

A remark on this clonotype: The antigen it binds to is not known.

Sequencing used blood. This receptor was obtained from a human donor with ulcerative colitis or Crohn's disease, or a healthy co-twin of an affected twin (not recorded which). This receptor chain uses TRBV4-2 and TRBJ2-7; with no DNA, the TCRdb D assignment of TRBD1 cannot be verified. The encoded CDR3 is CASSQDSGDTYEQYF.